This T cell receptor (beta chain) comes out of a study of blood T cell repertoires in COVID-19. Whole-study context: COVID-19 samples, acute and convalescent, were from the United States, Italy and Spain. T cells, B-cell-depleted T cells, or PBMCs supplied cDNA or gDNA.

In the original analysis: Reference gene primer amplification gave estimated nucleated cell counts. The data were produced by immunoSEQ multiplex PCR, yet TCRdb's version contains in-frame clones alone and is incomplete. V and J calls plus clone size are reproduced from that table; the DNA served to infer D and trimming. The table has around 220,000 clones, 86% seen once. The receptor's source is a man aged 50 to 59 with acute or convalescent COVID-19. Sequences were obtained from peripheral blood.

The CDR3 reads CASSQVPGPGTEAFF. The CDR3 bases are TGTGCCAGCAGCCAAGTCCCAGGGCCGGGCACTGAAGCTTTCTTT. The chain uses TRBV3-1 (or the pseudogene TRBV3-2) and TRBJ1-1; possibly TRBD1 for D (5 bases). Trimming cost V 1 base and J 4 bases, with 13 bases left between them. CDR3 length: 15 residues. Germline lookup yields CDR1 LGHDT and CDR2 YNNKEL (reference sequence).